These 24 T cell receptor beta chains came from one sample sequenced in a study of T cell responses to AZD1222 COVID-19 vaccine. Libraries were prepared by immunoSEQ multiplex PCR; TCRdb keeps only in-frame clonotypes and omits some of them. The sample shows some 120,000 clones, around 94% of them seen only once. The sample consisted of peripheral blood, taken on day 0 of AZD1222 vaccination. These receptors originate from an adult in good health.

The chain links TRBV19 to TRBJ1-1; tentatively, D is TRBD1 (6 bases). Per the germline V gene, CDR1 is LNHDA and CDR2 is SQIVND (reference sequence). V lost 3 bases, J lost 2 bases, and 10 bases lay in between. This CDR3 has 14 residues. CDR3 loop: CASSMGGHNTEAFF. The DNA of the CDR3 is TGTGCCAGTAGTATGGGGGGCCATAACACTGAAGCTTTCTTT.

The CDR3 reads CASSLDRGVGGYTF. CDR3 DNA sequence: TGTGCCAGCAGTCTGGACAGGGGTGTTGGGGGCTACACCTTC. This chain connects TRBV6-6 to TRBJ1-2; 9 nucleotides match TRBD1. V was pared by 5 bases and J by 8 bases, with 9 bases of the junction left unmatched. Germline-derived CDR1 and CDR2 are MNHNY and SVGAGI (reference sequence). The CDR3 has 14 residues.

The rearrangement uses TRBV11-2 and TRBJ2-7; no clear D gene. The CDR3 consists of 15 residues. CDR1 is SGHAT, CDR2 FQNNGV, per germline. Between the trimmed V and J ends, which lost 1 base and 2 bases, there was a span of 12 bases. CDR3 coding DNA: TGTGCCAGCAGCTTAGGGCCCTTGGCCACCTACGAGCAGTACTTC. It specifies CASSLGPLATYEQYF.

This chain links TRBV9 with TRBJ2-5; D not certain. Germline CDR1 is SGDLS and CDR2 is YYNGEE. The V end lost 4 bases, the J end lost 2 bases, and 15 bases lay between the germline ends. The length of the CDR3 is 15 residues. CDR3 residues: CASSYSGTIQETQYF. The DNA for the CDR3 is TGTGCCAGCAGCTATTCGGGCACTATTCAAGAGACCCAGTACTTC.

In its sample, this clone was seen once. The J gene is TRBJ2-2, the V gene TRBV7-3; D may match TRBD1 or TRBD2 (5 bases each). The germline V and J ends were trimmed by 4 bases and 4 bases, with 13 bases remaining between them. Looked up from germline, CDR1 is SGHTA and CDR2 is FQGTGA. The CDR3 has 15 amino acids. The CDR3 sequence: CASSSTSGGTGELFF. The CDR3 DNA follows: TGTGCCAGCAGCTCCACCAGTGGGGGCACCGGGGAGCTGTTTTTT.

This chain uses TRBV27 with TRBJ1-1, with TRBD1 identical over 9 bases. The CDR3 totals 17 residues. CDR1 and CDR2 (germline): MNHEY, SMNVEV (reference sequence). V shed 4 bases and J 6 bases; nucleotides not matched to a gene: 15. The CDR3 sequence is CASSSPSLDRGGAEAFF. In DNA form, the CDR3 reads TGTGCCAGCAGTTCTCCCTCCCTTGACAGGGGGGGGGCTGAAGCTTTCTTT.

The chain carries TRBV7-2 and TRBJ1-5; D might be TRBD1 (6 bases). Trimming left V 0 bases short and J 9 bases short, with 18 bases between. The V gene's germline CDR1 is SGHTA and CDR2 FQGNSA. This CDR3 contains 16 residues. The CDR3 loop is CASSLARGVQGGPQHF. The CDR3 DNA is TGTGCCAGCAGCTTAGCGCGTGGTGTACAGGGTGGGCCCCAGCATTTT.

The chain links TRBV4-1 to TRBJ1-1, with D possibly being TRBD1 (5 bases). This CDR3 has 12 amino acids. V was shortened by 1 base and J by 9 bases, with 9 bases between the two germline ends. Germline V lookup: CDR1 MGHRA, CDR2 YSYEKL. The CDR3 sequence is CASSQGQLKAFF. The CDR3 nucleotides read TGCGCCAGCAGCCAAGGACAGCTTAAAGCTTTCTTT.

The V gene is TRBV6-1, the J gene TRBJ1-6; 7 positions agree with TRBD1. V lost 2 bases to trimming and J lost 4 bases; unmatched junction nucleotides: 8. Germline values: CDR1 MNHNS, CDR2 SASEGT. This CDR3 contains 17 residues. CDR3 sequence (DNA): TGTGCCAGCAGTGAACAACAGGGGATAACTTATAATTCACCCCTCCACTTT. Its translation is CASSEQQGITYNSPLHF.

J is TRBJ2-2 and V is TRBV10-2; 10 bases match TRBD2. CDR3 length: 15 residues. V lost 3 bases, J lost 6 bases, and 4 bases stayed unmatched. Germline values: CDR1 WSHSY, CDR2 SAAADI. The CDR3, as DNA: TGCGCCAGCAGTGATCTAGCGGGAGTAGCCGGGGAGCTGTTTTTT. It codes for CASSDLAGVAGELFF.

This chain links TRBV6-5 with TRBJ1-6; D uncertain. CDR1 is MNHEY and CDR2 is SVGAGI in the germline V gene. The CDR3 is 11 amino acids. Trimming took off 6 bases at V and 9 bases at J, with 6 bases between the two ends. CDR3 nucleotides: TGTGCCAGCAGGGAGGGTTCACCCCTCCACTTT. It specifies CASREGSPLHF.

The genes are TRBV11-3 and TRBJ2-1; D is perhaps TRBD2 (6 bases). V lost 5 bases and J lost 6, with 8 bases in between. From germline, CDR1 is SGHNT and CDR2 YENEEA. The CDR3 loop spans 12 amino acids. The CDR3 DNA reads TGTGCCAGCAGCAATAGCGGCAATGAGCAGTTCTTC. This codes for CASSNSGNEQFF. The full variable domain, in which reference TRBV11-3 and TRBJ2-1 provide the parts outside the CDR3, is EAGVVQSPRYKIIEKKQPVAFWCNPISGHNTLYWYLQNLGQGPELLIRYENEEAVDDSQLPKDRFSAERLKGVDSTLKIQPAELGDSAVYLCASSNSGNEQFFGPGTRLTVL.

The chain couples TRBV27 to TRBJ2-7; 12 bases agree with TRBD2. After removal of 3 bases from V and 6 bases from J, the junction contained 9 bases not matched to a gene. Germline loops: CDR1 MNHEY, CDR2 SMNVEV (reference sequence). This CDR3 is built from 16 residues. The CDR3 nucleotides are TGTGCCAGCAGTTTCCATCTAGCGGGAGGGCCTGGCGAGCAGTACTTC. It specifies CASSFHLAGGPGEQYF.

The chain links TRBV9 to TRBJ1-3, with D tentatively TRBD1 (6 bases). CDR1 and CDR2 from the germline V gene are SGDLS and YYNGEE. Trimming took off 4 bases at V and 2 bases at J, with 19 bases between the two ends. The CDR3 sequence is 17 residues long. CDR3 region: CASSPLMGAGAGNTIYF. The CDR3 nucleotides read TGTGCCAGCAGCCCCCTTATGGGGGCAGGCGCTGGAAACACCATATATTTT. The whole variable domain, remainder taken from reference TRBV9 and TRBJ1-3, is DSGVTQTPKHLITATGQRVTLRCSPRSGDLSVYWYQQSLDQGLQFLIQYYNGEERAKGNILERFSAQQFPDLHSELNLSSLELGDSALYFCASSPLMGAGAGNTIYFGEGSWLTVV.

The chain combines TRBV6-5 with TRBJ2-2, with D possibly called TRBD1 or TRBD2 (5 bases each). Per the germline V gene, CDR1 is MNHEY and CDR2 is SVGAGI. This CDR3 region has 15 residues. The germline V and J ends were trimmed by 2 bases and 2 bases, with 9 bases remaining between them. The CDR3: CASSYLRGNTGELFF. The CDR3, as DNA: TGTGCCAGCAGTTACCTGAGGGGCAACACCGGGGAGCTGTTTTTT.

The CDR3: CASRGGTSGFNEQFF. In DNA form, the CDR3 reads TGTGCCAGCAGGGGGGGGACTAGCGGGTTCAATGAGCAGTTCTTC. The chain carries TRBV2 and TRBJ2-1, with 12 bases identical to TRBD2. The CDR3 covers 15 residues. Germline V gene sequence: CDR1 SNHLY, CDR2 FYNNEI. The V and J ends lost 6 bases and 6 bases, in that order; junction bases with no gene match: 6.

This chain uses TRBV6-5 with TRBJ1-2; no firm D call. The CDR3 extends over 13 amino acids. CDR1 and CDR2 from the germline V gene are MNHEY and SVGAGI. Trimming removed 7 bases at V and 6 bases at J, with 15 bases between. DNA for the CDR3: TGTGCCAGCACGAAGGGAGGTTTGGATGGCTACACCTTC. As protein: CASTKGGLDGYTF.

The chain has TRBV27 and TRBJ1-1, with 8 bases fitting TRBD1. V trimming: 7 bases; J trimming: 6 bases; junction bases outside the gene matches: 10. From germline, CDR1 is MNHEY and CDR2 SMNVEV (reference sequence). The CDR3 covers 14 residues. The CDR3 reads CASKGQAVNPEAFF. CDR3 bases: TGTGCCAGCAAGGGACAGGCGGTTAACCCTGAAGCTTTCTTT.

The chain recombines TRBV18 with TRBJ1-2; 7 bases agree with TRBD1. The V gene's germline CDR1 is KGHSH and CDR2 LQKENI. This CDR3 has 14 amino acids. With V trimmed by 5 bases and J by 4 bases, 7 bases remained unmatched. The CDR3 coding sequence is TGTGCCAGCTCAGGGGGGACAGACCTCTATGGCTACACCTTC. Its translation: CASSGGTDLYGYTF.

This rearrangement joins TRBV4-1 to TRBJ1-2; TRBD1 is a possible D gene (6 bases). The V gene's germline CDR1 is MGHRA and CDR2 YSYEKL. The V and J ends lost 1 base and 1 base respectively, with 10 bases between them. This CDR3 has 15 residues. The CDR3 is CASSQGTAFNYGYTF. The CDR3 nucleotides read TGCGCCAGCAGCCAAGGGACAGCCTTTAACTATGGCTACACCTTC.

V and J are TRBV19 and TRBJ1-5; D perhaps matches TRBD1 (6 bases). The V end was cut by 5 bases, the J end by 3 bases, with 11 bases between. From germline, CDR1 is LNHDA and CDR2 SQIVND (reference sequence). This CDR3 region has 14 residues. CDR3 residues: CASSLGQNNQPQHF. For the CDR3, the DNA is TGTGCCAGTAGTCTCGGACAGAACAATCAGCCCCAGCATTTT.

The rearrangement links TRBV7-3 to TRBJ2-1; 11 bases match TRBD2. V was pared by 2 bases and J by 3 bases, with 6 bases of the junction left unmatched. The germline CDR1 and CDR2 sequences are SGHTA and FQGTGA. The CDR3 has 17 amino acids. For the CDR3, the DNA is TGTGCCAGCAGCTTAGAAACTAGCGGGAGTCGCTACAATGAGCAGTTCTTC. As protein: CASSLETSGSRYNEQFF.

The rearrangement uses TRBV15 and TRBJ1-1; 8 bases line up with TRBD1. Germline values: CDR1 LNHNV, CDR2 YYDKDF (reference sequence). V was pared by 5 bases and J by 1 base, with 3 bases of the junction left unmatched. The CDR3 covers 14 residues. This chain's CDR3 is CATSGGTGNTEAFF. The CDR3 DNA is TGTGCCACCAGCGGCGGGACAGGGAACACTGAAGCTTTCTTT.

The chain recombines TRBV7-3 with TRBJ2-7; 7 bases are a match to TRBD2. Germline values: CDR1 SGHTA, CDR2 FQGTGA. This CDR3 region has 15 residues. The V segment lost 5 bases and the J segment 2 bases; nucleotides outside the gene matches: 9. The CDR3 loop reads CASSPRASGPYEQYF. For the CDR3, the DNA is TGTGCCAGCAGCCCAAGGGCTAGCGGCCCCTACGAGCAGTACTTC.